The 3 T cell receptor beta chains presented below share a single source sample, sequenced in a study of regulatory T cells in long-lasting Graves disease. The sample's time point: persistent/refractory GD, antithyroid drugs over 5 years with positive TRAb. The TCR library was prepared using RNA isolated from PBMCs. Relying on iRepertoire HTBI primers and Arm-PCR of CDR3 regions, the team built TCR beta libraries. TCRdb fed the multiplex PCR reads into MiXCR, producing one record per CDR3 protein. The table lists roughly 500,000 distinct CDR3 sequences, roughly 21% of them singletons. The specimen comprised peripheral blood mononuclear cells (PBMCs), sampled when the disease was refractory, from a patient treated with antithyroid drugs. All receptors come from a female donor with Graves disease.

This chain uses TRBV10-3 with TRBJ2-7, with TRBD1 as a possible D gene (6 bases). The CDR3 runs to 15 residues. V lost 5 bases and J lost 4, with 18 bases in between. Germline values: CDR1 ENHRY, CDR2 SYGVKD. In DNA form, the CDR3 reads TGTGCCATCAGTAGACACTCCCCAGGGGTGTACGAGCAGTACTTC. It is translated as CAISRHSPGVYEQYF.

There are many counts of this clonotype. J is TRBJ2-5 and V is TRBV6-1; D possibly corresponds to TRBD2 (7 bases). Trimming cost V 6 bases and J 5 bases, with 19 bases left between them. Per germline, CDR1 MNHNS and CDR2 SASEGT. The CDR3 runs to 15 residues. CDR3 amino acids: CASSPGLEGVETQYF. The DNA for the CDR3 is TGTGCCAGCAGCCCTGGACTAGAGGGGGTGGAGACCCAGTACTTC.

This clonotype was seen repeatedly, ten times or more. This rearrangement joins TRBV10-3 to TRBJ1-2; no firm D call. This CDR3 is built from 14 residues. The ends were cut back, 2 bases at V and 3 bases at J, with 10 bases in the middle. CDR1 and CDR2 (germline): ENHRY, SYGVKD. The CDR3 region is CAISEPGKDYGYTF. CDR3 bases: TGTGCCATCAGTGAGCCTGGGAAAGACTATGGCTACACCTTC.